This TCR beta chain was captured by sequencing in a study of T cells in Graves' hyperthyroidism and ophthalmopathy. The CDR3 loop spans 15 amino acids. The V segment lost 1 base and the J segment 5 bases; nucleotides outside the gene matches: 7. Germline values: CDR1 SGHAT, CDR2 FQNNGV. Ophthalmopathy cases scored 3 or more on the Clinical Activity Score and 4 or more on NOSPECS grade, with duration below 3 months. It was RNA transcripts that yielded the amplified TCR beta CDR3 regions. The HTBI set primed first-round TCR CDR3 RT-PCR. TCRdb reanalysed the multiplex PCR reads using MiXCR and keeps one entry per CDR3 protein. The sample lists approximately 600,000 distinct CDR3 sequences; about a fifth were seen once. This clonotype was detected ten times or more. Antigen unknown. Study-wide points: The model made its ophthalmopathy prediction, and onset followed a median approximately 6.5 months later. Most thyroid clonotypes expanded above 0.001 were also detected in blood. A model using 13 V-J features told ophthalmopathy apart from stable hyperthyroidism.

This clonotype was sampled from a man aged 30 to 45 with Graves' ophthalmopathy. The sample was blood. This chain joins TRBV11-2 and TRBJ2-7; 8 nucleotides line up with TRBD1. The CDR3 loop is CASSLVGGTGDEQYF. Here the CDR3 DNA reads TGTGCCAGCAGCTTAGTAGGAGGGACAGGAGACGAGCAGTACTTC. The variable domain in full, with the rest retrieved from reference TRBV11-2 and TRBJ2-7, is EAGVAQSPRYKIIEKRQSVAFWCNPISGHATLYWYQQILGQGPKLLIQFQNNGVVDDSQLPKDRFSAERLKGVDSTLKIQPAKLEDSAVYLCASSLVGGTGDEQYFGPGTRLTVT.